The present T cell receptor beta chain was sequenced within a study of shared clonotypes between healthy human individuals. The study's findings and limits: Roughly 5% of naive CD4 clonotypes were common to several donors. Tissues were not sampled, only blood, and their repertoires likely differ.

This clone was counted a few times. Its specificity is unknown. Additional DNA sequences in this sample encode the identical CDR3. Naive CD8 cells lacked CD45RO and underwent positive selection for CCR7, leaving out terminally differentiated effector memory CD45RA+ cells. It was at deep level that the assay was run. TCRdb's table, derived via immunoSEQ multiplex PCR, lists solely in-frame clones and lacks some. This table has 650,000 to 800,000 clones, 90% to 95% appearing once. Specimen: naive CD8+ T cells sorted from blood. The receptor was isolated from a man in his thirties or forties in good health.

The CDR3 loop reads CASSSNNEQFF. The CDR3 DNA sequence: TGTGCCAGCAGTTCTAACAATGAGCAGTTCTTC. V is TRBV28 and J is TRBJ2-1, with no clear D. Germline assignment: CDR1 MDHEN and CDR2 SYDVKM. The CDR3 covers 11 residues. The V end lost 4 bases, the J end lost 5 bases, and 3 bases lay between the germline ends.